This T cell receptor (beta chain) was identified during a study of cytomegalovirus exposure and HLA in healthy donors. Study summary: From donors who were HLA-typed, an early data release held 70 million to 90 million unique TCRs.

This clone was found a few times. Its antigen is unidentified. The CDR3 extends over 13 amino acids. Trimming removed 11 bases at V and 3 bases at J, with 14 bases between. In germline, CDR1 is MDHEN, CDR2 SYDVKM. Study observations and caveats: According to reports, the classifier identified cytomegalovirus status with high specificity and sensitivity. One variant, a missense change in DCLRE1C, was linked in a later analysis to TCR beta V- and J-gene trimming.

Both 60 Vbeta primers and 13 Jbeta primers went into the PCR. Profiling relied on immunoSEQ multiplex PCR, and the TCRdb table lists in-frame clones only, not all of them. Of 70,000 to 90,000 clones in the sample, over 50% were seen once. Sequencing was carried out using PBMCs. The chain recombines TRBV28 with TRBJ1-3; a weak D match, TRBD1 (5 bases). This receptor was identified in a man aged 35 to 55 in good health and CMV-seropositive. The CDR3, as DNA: TGTGCCGGTAGGGGCCTCGGTGGAAACACCATATATTTT. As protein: CAGRGLGGNTIYF.